One TCR beta chain is described in this entry. Authors' data handling: Reference gene primer amplification gave estimated nucleated cell counts. The protocol was immunoSEQ multiplex PCR, while the TCRdb copy is restricted to in-frame clones and leaves out a portion. Clonal size and the V and J genes are those of that table, whereas D and trimming came from the DNA. The sample holds 90,000 to 150,000 clones, approximately 85% seen once. CDR3 size: 17 residues. The V gene's germline CDR1 is ENHRY and CDR2 SYGVKD. Trimming removed 0 bases from V and 2 bases from J; junction bases left unmatched: 7. The data are from a study of blood T cell repertoires in COVID-19. In the study overall: In each case, the material was cDNA or gDNA derived from T cells, B-cell-depleted T cells, or PBMCs.

Sequenced sample: peripheral blood. V is TRBV10-3 and J is TRBJ2-5; 9 nucleotides match TRBD2. The sequence was collected from an elderly man with acute or convalescent COVID-19. The CDR3 sequence: CAISESKGAGGQETQYF. The CDR3 nucleotides are TGTGCCATCAGTGAGTCAAAAGGAGCGGGGGGTCAAGAGACCCAGTACTTC.